This TCR beta chain was obtained from a study of shared clonotypes between healthy human individuals. Points from the study as a whole: Generation probabilities were higher for clonotypes shared across all four sorted-subset donors than for unshared ones. What rarefaction showed was incomplete sorted-subset sequencing despite large depth.

Libraries were prepared by immunoSEQ multiplex PCR; TCRdb keeps only in-frame clonotypes and omits some of them. The data hold over 950,000 clones, with about 80% observed a single time. Trimming took 2 bases from V and 3 from J, leaving 5 bases between them. Germline V gene data show CDR1 as LNHDA and CDR2 as SQIVND (reference sequence). This CDR3 has 14 residues. Comment on this clone: The antigen is undetermined.

This sequence joins TRBV19 and TRBJ2-6, with D maybe TRBD1 (5 bases). Material for sequencing was memory CD4+ T cells from PBMCs. Documented subset: CD45RA-negative fraction. The receptor was isolated from a man aged 18 to 30 in good health. Some clones in this sample may be carry-over from other donors' samples. The CDR3 DNA is TGTGCCAGTAGTATACAGGGTGGGGCCAACGTCCTGACTTTC. Protein sequence: CASSIQGGANVLTF.